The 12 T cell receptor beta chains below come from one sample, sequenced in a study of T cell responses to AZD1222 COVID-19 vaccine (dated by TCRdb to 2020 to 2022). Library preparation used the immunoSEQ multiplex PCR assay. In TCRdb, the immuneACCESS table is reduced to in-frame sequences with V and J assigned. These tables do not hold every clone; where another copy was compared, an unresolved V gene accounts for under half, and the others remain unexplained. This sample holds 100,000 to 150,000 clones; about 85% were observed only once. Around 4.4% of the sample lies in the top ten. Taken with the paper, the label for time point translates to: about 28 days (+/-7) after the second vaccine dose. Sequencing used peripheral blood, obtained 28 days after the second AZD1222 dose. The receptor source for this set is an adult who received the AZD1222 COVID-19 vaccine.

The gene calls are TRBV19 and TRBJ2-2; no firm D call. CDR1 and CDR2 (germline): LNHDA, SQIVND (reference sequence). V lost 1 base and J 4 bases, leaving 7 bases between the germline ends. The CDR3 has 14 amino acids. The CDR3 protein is CASSIGWGTGELFF. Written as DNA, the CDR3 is TGTGCCAGTAGTATAGGGTGGGGCACCGGGGAGCTGTTTTTT. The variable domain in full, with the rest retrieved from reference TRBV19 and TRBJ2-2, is DGGITQSPKYLFRKEGQNVTLSCEQNLNHDAMYWYRQDPGQGLRLIYYSQIVNDFQKGDIAEGYSVSREKKESFPLTVTSAQKNPTAFYLCASSIGWGTGELFFGEGSRLTVL.

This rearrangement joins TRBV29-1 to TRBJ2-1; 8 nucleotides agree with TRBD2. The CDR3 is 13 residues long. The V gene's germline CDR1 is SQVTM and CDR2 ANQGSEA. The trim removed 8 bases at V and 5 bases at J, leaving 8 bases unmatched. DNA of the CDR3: TGCAGCTATCCGGGACTAGGGAACAATGAGCAGTTCTTC. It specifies CSYPGLGNNEQFF.

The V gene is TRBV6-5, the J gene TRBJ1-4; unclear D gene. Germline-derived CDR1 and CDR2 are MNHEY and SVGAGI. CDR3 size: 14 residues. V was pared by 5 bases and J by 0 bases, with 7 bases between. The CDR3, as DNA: TGTGCCAGCAGTCACCGGTCAACTAATGAAAAACTGTTTTTT. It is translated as CASSHRSTNEKLFF.

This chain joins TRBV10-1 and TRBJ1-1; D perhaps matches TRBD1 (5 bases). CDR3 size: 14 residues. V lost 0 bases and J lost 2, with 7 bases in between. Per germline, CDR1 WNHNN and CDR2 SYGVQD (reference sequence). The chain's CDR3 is CASSESGGNTEAFF. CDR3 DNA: TGCGCCAGCAGTGAGTCGGGGGGTAACACTGAAGCTTTCTTT.

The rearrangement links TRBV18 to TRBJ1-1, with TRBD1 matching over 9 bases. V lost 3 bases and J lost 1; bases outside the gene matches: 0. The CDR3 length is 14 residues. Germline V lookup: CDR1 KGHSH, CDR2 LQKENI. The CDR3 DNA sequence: TGTGCCAGCTCACCGGGACAGGGGAACACTGAAGCTTTCTTT. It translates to CASSPGQGNTEAFF.

The CDR3 spells CASSFVFGGYTF. CDR3 bases: TGTGCCAGCAGTTTTGTGTTCGGTGGCTACACCTTC. This sequence joins TRBV28 and TRBJ1-2; the D is unclear. Germline loops: CDR1 MDHEN, CDR2 SYDVKM. The CDR3 has 12 amino acids. Trimming removed 3 bases from V and 7 bases from J, with 9 bases in between.

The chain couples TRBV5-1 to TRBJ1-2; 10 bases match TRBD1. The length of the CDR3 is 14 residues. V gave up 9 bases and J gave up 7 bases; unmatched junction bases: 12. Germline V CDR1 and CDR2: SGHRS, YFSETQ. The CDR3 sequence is CATDETGTGAGYTF. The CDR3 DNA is TGCGCCACCGATGAAACCGGGACAGGGGCTGGCTACACCTTC.

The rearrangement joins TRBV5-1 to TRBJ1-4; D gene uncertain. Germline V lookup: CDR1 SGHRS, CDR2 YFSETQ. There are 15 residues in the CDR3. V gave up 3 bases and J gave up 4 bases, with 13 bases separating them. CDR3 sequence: CASSSPGPGNEKLFF. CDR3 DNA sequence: TGCGCCAGCAGCTCCCCAGGACCGGGTAATGAAAAACTGTTTTTT.

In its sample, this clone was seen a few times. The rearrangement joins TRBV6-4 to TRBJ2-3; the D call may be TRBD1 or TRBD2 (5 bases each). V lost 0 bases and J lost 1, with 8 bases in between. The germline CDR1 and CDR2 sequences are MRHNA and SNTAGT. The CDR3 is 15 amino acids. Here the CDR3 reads CASSDSMGGTDTQYF. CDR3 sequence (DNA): TGTGCCAGCAGTGACTCTATGGGGGGCACAGATACGCAGTATTTT.

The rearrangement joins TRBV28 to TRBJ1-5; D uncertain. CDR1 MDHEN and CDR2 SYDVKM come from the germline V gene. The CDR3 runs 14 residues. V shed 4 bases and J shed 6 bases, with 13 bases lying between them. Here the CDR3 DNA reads TGTGCCAGCAGTTCCCCTAGTCAAGGTCAGCCCCAGCATTTT. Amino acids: CASSSPSQGQPQHF.

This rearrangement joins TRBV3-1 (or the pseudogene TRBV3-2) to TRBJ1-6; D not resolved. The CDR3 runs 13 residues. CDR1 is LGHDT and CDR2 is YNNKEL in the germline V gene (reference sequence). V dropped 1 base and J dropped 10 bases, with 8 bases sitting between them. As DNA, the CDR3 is TGTGCCAGCAGCCAAGGATCCCAATCACCCCTCCACTTT. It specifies CASSQGSQSPLHF.

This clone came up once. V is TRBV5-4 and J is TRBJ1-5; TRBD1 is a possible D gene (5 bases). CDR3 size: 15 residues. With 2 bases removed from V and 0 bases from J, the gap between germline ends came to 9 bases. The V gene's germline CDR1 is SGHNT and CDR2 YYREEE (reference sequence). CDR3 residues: CASSFQGASNQPQHF. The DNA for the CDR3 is TGTGCCAGCAGCTTCCAGGGCGCTAGCAATCAGCCCCAGCATTTT. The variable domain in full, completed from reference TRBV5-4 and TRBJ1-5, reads ETGVTQSPTHLIKTRGQQVTLRCSSQSGHNTVSWYQQALGQGPQFIFQYYREEENGRGNFPPRFSGLQFPNYSSELNVNALELDDSALYLCASSFQGASNQPQHFGDGTRLSIL.